This T cell receptor (beta chain) was sequenced during a study of spatial heterogeneity in lung cancer. Study-level information: Beta-chain sequences were consistently detected more often than alpha-chain sequences. Study-wide results and caveats: Follow-up blood showed ubiquitous expanded tumor TCRs less than blood at resection did.

A word on this clonotype: The antigen remains unidentified.

The CDR3 runs to 14 residues. Trimming shortened V by 1 base and J by 6 bases, and 11 bases separated the two germline ends. Every molecule of TCR cDNA had its own unique molecular identifier. TCRdb independently ran MiXCR on the 5' RACE reads; one entry per CDR3 protein. The sample carries tens of thousands of distinct CDR3 sequences, just under 20% recorded once. Time point indicated: blood at routine non-recurrence follow-up after resection. Unsorted whole RNA from tumor, nontumor lung or frozen PBMC underwent sequencing. Source: PBMCs, taken at follow-up. The V gene is TRBV12-3 or TRBV12-4, the J gene TRBJ2-3, with a possible D match to TRBD1 (6 bases). The TCR comes from a male donor with early-stage non-small cell lung cancer. The CDR3 DNA reads TGTGCCAGCAGTTTAGAACAGGGTACCGATACGCAGTATTTT. Its protein is CASSLEQGTDTQYF.